These T cell receptor beta chains were read from a single sample in a study of monozygotic twins with inflammatory bowel disease. TCRdb re-called the 5' RACE reads; every CDR3 protein appears as one record, without DNA. The clone table shows about 350,000 distinct CDR3 sequences, with the ten largest holding 2%. Sequencing input: blood. The receptors originated from a human donor with ulcerative colitis or Crohn's disease, or a healthy co-twin of an affected twin (not recorded which). Each CDR3 is given with its conserved first and last residue.

>TRBJ1-1|TRBV6-1
CASSTLLLGNTEAFF
>TRBJ2-3|TRBV20-1
CSAKSGGARDTQYF
>TRBJ2-1|TRBV7-9
CASSSHAGASNEQFF
>TRBJ1-2|TRBV4-3
CASSQGLVTGEAGYTF
>TRBJ2-1|TRBV3-1
CASSRDRGDEQFF
>TRBJ2-2|TRBV11-2
CASSRGAGSNTGELFF
>TRBJ2-5|TRBV15
CATSNPGPKETQYF
>TRBJ1-5|TRBV12-3/TRBV12-4
CASSRGSIGDQPQHF
>TRBJ1-2|TRBV7-9
CASSLIFTAVGGYTF
>TRBJ2-2|TRBV5-1
CASSGGQTGTSGAPAGELFF
>TRBJ1-4|TRBV5-1
CASSLGGTASNEKLFF
>TRBJ2-1|TRBV30
CAWRDPGKGEQFF
>TRBJ1-1|TRBV19
CASSMGLWVTEAFF
>TRBJ2-3|TRBV5-4
CASSPGTSARGTQYF
>TRBJ2-1|TRBV7-6
CASSLSPGGRNEQFF
>TRBJ2-5|TRBV29-1
CSVCFGDGETQYF
>TRBJ2-1|TRBV12-3/TRBV12-4
CASSSRRDSPYNEQFF
>TRBJ1-3|TRBV4-3
CASSQTRVGVSGNTIYF
>TRBJ2-7|TRBV7-2
CASSLGPSVYEQYF
>TRBJ1-5|TRBV5-6
CASSRTGRHHYQPQHF
>TRBJ1-2|TRBV28
CASSLGTGAHGYTF
>TRBJ1-1|TRBV6-1
CASSDHRGWLEAFF
>TRBJ2-1|TRBV20-1
CSALILAAYRDNEQFF
>TRBJ2-5|TRBV12-3/TRBV12-4
CASSLGQGTWEETQYF
>TRBJ1-5|TRBV4-1
CASSQTGGNQPQHF
>TRBJ2-1|TRBV5-1
CASSPGSTSGGNNEQFF
>TRBJ1-1|TRBV7-9
CASSPSASGNTEAFF
>TRBJ2-1|TRBV27
CASNGRGEYNEQFF
>TRBJ1-5|TRBV27
CASRAGWGNQPQHF
>TRBJ2-7|TRBV30
CAWSLTSRKPTYEQYF
>TRBJ1-1|TRBV20-1
CSAISLEGTGNTEAFF
>TRBJ1-5|TRBV20-1
CSARVDTSVPQHF
>TRBJ2-1|TRBV11-1
CASSRRAQSSYNEQFF
>TRBJ2-3|TRBV9
CASSAAGTGKTTDTQYF
>TRBJ1-4|TRBV7-8
CASSFTGTAEKLFF
>TRBJ2-1|TRBV20-1
CSAPFRGPDNEQFF
>TRBJ1-1|TRBV27
CASSLARGAEAFF
>TRBJ2-5|TRBV27
CASSPTGQEETQYF
>TRBJ2-1|TRBV5-1
CASSSAGTINNEQFF
>TRBJ2-7|TRBV5-1
CASRSTPQPAYEQYF
>TRBJ1-1|TRBV9
CASSTPAGVGTEAFF
>TRBJ1-1|TRBV4-1
CASSQGGGKNNTEAFF
>TRBJ1-1|TRBV10-3
CATEVQGASNTGAFF
>TRBJ2-1|TRBV28
CASSPGLAKTPYNEQFF
>TRBJ2-1|TRBV7-9
CASLLDSYNEQFF
>TRBJ2-7|TRBV6-1
CASSDVGLADSYEQYF
>TRBJ2-3|TRBV11-3
CASSLRGDTDTQYF
>TRBJ1-6|TRBV28
CASSNRPGLTNSPLHF
>TRBJ2-2|TRBV7-9
CASSFPTSGRFFGELFF
>TRBJ2-3|TRBV20-1
CSARSDRDTDTQYF
>TRBJ2-1|TRBV15
CATSRDPGGHIEQFF
>TRBJ1-1|TRBV5-1
CASSPEDTIFTEAFF
>TRBJ2-2|TRBV10-2
CASSEFGPTGELFF
>TRBJ2-3|TRBV10-3
CAISRGSADTQYF
>TRBJ2-1|TRBV5-1
CASSKGTSNSYNEQFF
>TRBJ1-1|TRBV20-1
CSGGQKNTEAFF
>TRBJ2-7|TRBV5-1
CASSFREGSSYEQYF